The 22 T cell receptor beta chains in this list originate from one sample, sequenced in a study of blood T cells in healthy people across ages (dated by TCRdb to the mid-2010s). Library construction relied on 5' RACE. Reads for this sample came from an Illumina HiSeq 2500. The second PCR ran for roughly 7 to 12 cycles and used a J-beta primer mix along with a sample-barcoded 5' primer. TCRdb cleaned the public reads at Q25 with fastp, built clones with MiXCR and kept in-frame beta chains. Under each unique CDR3 protein, matching rows form one entry showing the most common genes and DNA. This sample comprises around 1.7 million distinct CDR3 sequences, 28% of them detected only once. More than 6% of the sample goes to the ten largest clones. Sample: blood. The receptors were gathered from a woman aged 25 to 39 in good health.

V and J are TRBV20-1 and TRBJ2-7; 9 bases agree with TRBD1. Germline trimming cut 4 bases from V and 2 bases from J; bases unmatched to any gene: 6. This CDR3 has 14 amino acids. Germline V gives CDR1 DFQATT, CDR2 SNEGSKA (reference sequence). This CDR3 is CSAMHGTGTYEQYF. The CDR3 nucleotides are TGCAGTGCTATGCACGGGACAGGGACCTACGAGCAGTACTTC.

The V call is TRBV7-9, the J call TRBJ1-1; D call uncertain. The V gene lost 3 bases and the J gene lost 3 bases, with 14 bases spanning the gap. The CDR3 spans 15 residues. Germline CDR1 is SEHNR and CDR2 is FQNEAQ (reference sequence). The CDR3 is CASSFGPAVDTEAFF. As DNA, the CDR3 is TGTGCCAGCAGCTTTGGACCAGCGGTTGACACTGAAGCTTTCTTT.

Only a few counts were recorded for this clonotype. V is TRBV7-2 and J is TRBJ2-3, with D possibly matching TRBD2 (6 bases). In germline, CDR1 is SGHTA, CDR2 FQGNSA. V gave up 1 base and J gave up 2 bases, with 10 bases separating them. This CDR3 has 15 residues. CDR3 DNA sequence: TGTGCCAGCAGCTTAGGCCTAGCGATCACAGATACGCAGTATTTT. Protein product: CASSLGLAITDTQYF. The complete variable domain, with remaining parts taken from reference TRBV7-2 and TRBJ2-3, reads GAGVSQSPSNKVTEKGKDVELRCDPISGHTALYWYRQSLGQGLEFLIYFQGNSAPDKSGLPSDRFSAERTGGSVSTLTIQRTQQEDSAVYLCASSLGLAITDTQYFGPGTRLTVL.

The chain recombines TRBV7-2 with TRBJ1-1; D is possibly TRBD1 (5 bases). CDR1 and CDR2 (germline): SGHTA, FQGNSA. The V gene lost 1 base and the J gene lost 5 bases, with 14 bases spanning the gap. This CDR3 has 15 amino acids. The CDR3 bases are TGTGCCAGCAGCTTAGATCTCAGGGTAAAAACTGAAGCTTTCTTT. This translates into CASSLDLRVKTEAFF.

The chain is built from TRBV2 and TRBJ1-1, with D possibly TRBD1 on 6 matching bases. Germline lookup yields CDR1 SNHLY and CDR2 FYNNEI. CDR3 length equals 14 residues. Trimming stripped 7 bases from V and 5 bases from J, with 17 bases between. The DNA of the CDR3 is TGTGCCAGCATTACAACAGGGTCGGGAACTGAAGCTTTCTTT. Protein: CASITTGSGTEAFF.

V is TRBV7-2 and J is TRBJ2-5; the D call may be TRBD1 or TRBD2 (5 bases each). The CDR3 is 16 amino acids. Germline lookup yields CDR1 SGHTA and CDR2 FQGNSA. V was cut by 4 bases and J by 11 bases, with 26 bases left in between. For the CDR3, the DNA is TGTGCCAGCAGCTACGCCGGGACGGCAAATGGGGATGAGCAGTACTTC. Translated: CASSYAGTANGDEQYF.

The chain combines TRBV9 with TRBJ1-2; D not certain. Germline V CDR1 and CDR2: SGDLS, YYNGEE. This CDR3 contains 17 residues. The ends were cut back, 4 bases at V and 6 bases at J, with 25 bases in the middle. In nucleotides, the CDR3 is TGTGCCAGCAGCCCATCTCTCCTCCCCCCGCAAAACGATGGCTACACCTTC. This gives the protein CASSPSLLPPQNDGYTF.

This clonotype was detected many times. A much bigger clone sits one base away, suggesting this may be a read error. The chain couples TRBV7-9 to TRBJ2-6; weak D call: TRBD1 (5 bases). CDR3 length: 13 residues. CDR1 and CDR2 (germline): SEHNR, FQNEAQ (reference sequence). For the CDR3, the DNA is TGTGCCAGCAGCTTTTCTGGGGCCAACGTCCGGACTTTC. This gives the protein CASSFSGANVRTF. Looking up the rest from reference TRBV7-9 and TRBJ2-6 gives the full variable domain: DTGVSQNPRHKITKRGQNVTFRCDPISEHNRLYWYRQTLGQGPEFLTYFQNEAQLEKSRLLSDRFSAERPKGSFSTLEIQRTEQGDSAMYLCASSFSGANVRTFGAGSRLTVL.

This clonotype was observed once. This chain links TRBV29-1 with TRBJ2-5, with a tentative D call TRBD2 (6 bases). The CDR3 runs 14 residues. CDR1 is SQVTM and CDR2 is ANQGSEA in the germline V gene. Trimming cost V 6 bases and J 2 bases, with 16 bases left between them. Here the CDR3 DNA reads TGCAGCGTCGTAGGGACTGCCAGACAAGAGACCCAGTACTTC. Translation gives CSVVGTARQETQYF.

This clonotype showed up many times. The rearrangement uses TRBV5-1 and TRBJ1-2; 7 nucleotides align to TRBD1. This CDR3 region has 14 residues. The germline gives CDR1 SGHRS, CDR2 YFSETQ. With 4 bases clipped from V and 0 bases from J, the junction kept 3 bases outside the gene matches. The CDR3 DNA is TGCGCCAGCAGCCCGGGACAGCCTAACTATGGCTACACCTTC. Translated: CASSPGQPNYGYTF. The full variable domain, with the rest looked up from reference TRBV5-1 and TRBJ1-2, is KAGVTQTPRYLIKTRGQQVTLSCSPISGHRSVSWYQQTPGQGLQFLFEYFSETQRNKGNFPGRFSGRQFSNSRSEMNVSTLELGDSALYLCASSPGQPNYGYTFGSGTRLTVV.

The chain recombines TRBV9 with TRBJ2-3; TRBD2 aligns across 7 bases. The CDR3 loop spans 16 amino acids. Germline V gene lookup returns CDR1 SGDLS and CDR2 YYNGEE. V gave up 4 bases and J gave up 2 bases; unmatched junction bases: 10. In DNA form, the CDR3 reads TGTGCCAGCAGCCCGGAGGAGACTAGCCCCACAGATACGCAGTATTTT. This codes for CASSPEETSPTDTQYF.

The V call is TRBV20-1, the J call TRBJ2-7; 9 nucleotides line up with TRBD2. CDR1 and CDR2 from the germline V gene are DFQATT and SNEGSKA (reference sequence). The CDR3 loop spans 15 amino acids. J gave up 4 bases and V 6 bases, and 13 bases lay outside the gene matches. The CDR3 DNA is TGCAGTGCGCCGAGTTACAAGCGGGGGGTGTACGAGCAGTACTTC. The encoded protein is CSAPSYKRGVYEQYF.

The rearrangement uses TRBV7-2 and TRBJ1-3; D is ambiguous. Trimming pared 5 bases from V and 0 bases from J, leaving 14 bases between. The CDR3 spans 16 residues. In germline, CDR1 is SGHTA, CDR2 FQGNSA. The CDR3 nucleotides are TGTGCCAGCAGCCCTTTATTGAGAGGCTCTGGAAACACCATATATTTT. It is translated as CASSPLLRGSGNTIYF. Variable domain in full (rest from reference TRBV7-2 and TRBJ1-3): GAGVSQSPSNKVTEKGKDVELRCDPISGHTALYWYRQSLGQGLEFLIYFQGNSAPDKSGLPSDRFSAERTGGSVSTLTIQRTQQEDSAVYLCASSPLLRGSGNTIYFGEGSWLTVV.

This clonotype was seen repeatedly, ten times or more. V is TRBV20-1 and J is TRBJ2-1; 8 bases align to TRBD2. Germline V gene sequence: CDR1 DFQATT, CDR2 SNEGSKA (reference sequence). V gave up 5 bases and J gave up 3 bases; unmatched junction bases: 9. The CDR3 is 15 amino acids. The chain's CDR3 is CSAYPLAENYNEQFF. The CDR3, as DNA: TGCAGTGCTTACCCACTAGCGGAGAACTACAATGAGCAGTTCTTC.

Ten or more counts support this clonotype. V gene TRBV28 combines with J gene TRBJ1-6, with D perhaps matching TRBD1 (5 bases). Germline V CDR1 and CDR2: MDHEN, SYDVKM. V lost 5 bases and J lost 0, with 11 bases in between. The CDR3 consists of 16 residues. CDR3 loop: CASSPDRSSYNSPLHF. CDR3 DNA sequence: TGTGCCAGCAGTCCCGACAGAAGCTCCTATAATTCACCCCTCCACTTT.

This clonotype was seen repeatedly, ten times or more. This chain connects TRBV5-6 to TRBJ1-2; 7 bases map to TRBD1. After removal of 1 base from V and 8 bases from J, the junction contained 11 bases not matched to a gene. The CDR3 spans 15 residues. CDR1 is SGHDT, CDR2 YYEEEE, per germline. The CDR3 loop is CASSLIGGTEKGYTF. Here the CDR3 DNA reads TGTGCCAGCAGCTTGATTGGTGGGACAGAAAAAGGCTACACCTTC.

As regards this clonotype: Given a much more abundant clone one base away, this may be a read error. V usage is TRBV20-1 and J usage is TRBJ2-5; 9 bases agree with TRBD1. This CDR3 region has 14 residues. J was trimmed by 9 bases and V by 3 bases; bases with no gene match: 11. Germline V gene data show CDR1 as DFQATT and CDR2 as SNEGSKA (reference sequence). The CDR3, as DNA: TGCAGTGCTAGCAGGGACAGGGTAGGGGAGGCCCAGTACTTC. It yields the protein CSASRDRVGEAQYF.

The genes are TRBV5-6 and TRBJ2-7; D unresolved. In germline, CDR1 is SGHDT, CDR2 YYEEEE. This CDR3 has 16 amino acids. V shed 4 bases and J shed 0 bases, with 17 bases lying between them. Here the CDR3 DNA reads TGTGCCAGCAGCCGCAACATAGTGGGCCTCTCCTACGAGCAGTACTTC. It yields the protein CASSRNIVGLSYEQYF.

This clonotype was found a few times. This rearrangement joins TRBV7-3 to TRBJ2-1, with a tentative D call TRBD2 (7 bases). Trimming took 3 bases from V and 9 from J, leaving 21 bases between them. Germline V lookup: CDR1 SGHTA, CDR2 FQGTGA. CDR3 length: 16 residues. The CDR3 sequence: CASSFEATAGAGEQFF. DNA for the CDR3: TGTGCCAGCAGCTTCGAAGCTACCGCGGGGGCGGGTGAGCAGTTCTTC. The complete variable domain, with remaining parts taken from reference TRBV7-3 and TRBJ2-1, reads GAGVSQTPSNKVTEKGKYVELRCDPISGHTALYWYRQSLGQGPEFLIYFQGTGAADDSGLPNDRFFAVRPEGSVSTLKIQRTERGDSAVYLCASSFEATAGAGEQFFGPGTRLTVL.

This sequence joins TRBV30 and TRBJ1-2, with a possible D match to TRBD1 (6 bases). The CDR3 runs to 13 residues. CDR1 GTSNPN and CDR2 SVGIG come from the germline V gene (reference sequence). V lost 2 bases and J 8 bases, leaving 15 bases between the germline ends. The CDR3 sequence: CAWSPGSGGGYTF. Written as DNA, the CDR3 is TGTGCCTGGAGTCCAGGGTCTGGGGGCGGCTACACCTTC.

Details on this clonotype: A much larger clonotype is one base distant, so this may be a read error. The chain uses TRBV20-1 and TRBJ2-1; a weak D match, TRBD2 (5 bases). The germline gives CDR1 DFQATT, CDR2 SNEGSKA (reference sequence). The CDR3 is 14 amino acids. V shed 5 bases and J shed 13 bases, with 24 bases lying between them. CDR3 amino acids: CSAGRLSAEETQFF. CDR3 sequence (DNA): TGCAGTGCTGGAAGACTATCGGCGGAGGAGACCCAGTTCTTC.

The J gene is TRBJ1-1, the V gene TRBV6-5; no clear D. Germline-derived CDR1 and CDR2 are MNHEY and SVGAGI. The length of the CDR3 is 14 residues. Trimming removed 0 bases from V and 10 bases from J, with 15 bases in between. The DNA of the CDR3 is TGTGCCAGCAGTTACTCGAGTCGGGTTGGAGGAGCTTTCTTT. It specifies CASSYSSRVGGAFF.